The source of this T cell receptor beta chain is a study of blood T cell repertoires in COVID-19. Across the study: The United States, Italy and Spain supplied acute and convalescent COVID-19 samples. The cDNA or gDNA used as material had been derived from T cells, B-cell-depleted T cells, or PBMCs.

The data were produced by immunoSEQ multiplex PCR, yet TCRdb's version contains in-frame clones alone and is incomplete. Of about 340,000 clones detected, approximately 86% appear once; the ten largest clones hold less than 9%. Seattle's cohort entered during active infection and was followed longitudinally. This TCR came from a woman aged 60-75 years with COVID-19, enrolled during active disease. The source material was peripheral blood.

CDR3 sequence reads: CASSSDRGNNSPLHF. CDR3 DNA: TGTGCCAGCTCCTCGGACAGGGGGAATAATTCACCCCTCCACTTT. The chain employs TRBV18 and TRBJ1-6; 10 bases agree with TRBD1. The CDR3 covers 15 residues. Germline V CDR1 and CDR2: KGHSH, LQKENI. Losses at the gene ends were 6 bases for V and 5 bases for J; bases not matched to a gene: 4.